This T cell receptor (beta chain) derives from a study of blood T cell repertoires in COVID-19. The CDR3 is 15 residues long. Germline V lookup: CDR1 SGHAT, CDR2 FQNNGV. Between the trimmed V and J ends, which lost 1 base and 6 bases, there was a span of 12 bases. This clone was seen a single time. The protocol was immunoSEQ multiplex PCR, while the TCRdb copy is restricted to in-frame clones and leaves out a portion. The sample includes approximately 200,000 clones, about 83% of them seen just once. V usage is TRBV11-2 and J usage is TRBJ2-2; TRBD1 is a possible D gene (5 bases). This receptor was taken from a person aged 65 to 85 with COVID-19, enrolled during active disease. The specimen sequenced was peripheral blood. CDR3 sequence (DNA): TGTGCCAGCAGCTTAGGAGCCTGGGGCGCCGGGGAGCTGTTTTTT. It encodes CASSLGAWGAGELFF. The full variable domain, its missing parts supplied by reference TRBV11-2 and TRBJ2-2, is EAGVAQSPRYKIIEKRQSVAFWCNPISGHATLYWYQQILGQGPKLLIQFQNNGVVDDSQLPKDRFSAERLKGVDSTLKIQPAKLEDSAVYLCASSLGAWGAGELFFGEGSRLTVL.